The clone carrying this T cell receptor (beta chain) was detected only a few times. This sample is part of a study of type 1 and type 2 diabetes patients. PCR was run on genomic DNA. Amplification of the beta chain CDR3 used 30 forward and 13 reverse multiplex primers. TCRdb itself ran the multiplex PCR reads through MiXCR, one entry per CDR3 protein. The repertoire holds some 250,000 distinct CDR3 sequences, with roughly 44% as singletons. V shed 5 bases and J shed 7 bases, with 19 bases lying between them. This CDR3 has 16 residues. The germline V gene encodes CDR1 SGHRS and CDR2 YFSETQ. Each participant gave around 10 milliliters of peripheral blood.

The sequencing sample was made of peripheral blood mononuclear cells (PBMCs). The chain is built from TRBV5-1 and TRBJ1-6, with D unclear. The TCR originated in a man aged 18 to 29 with type 2 diabetes. The CDR3 DNA is TGCGCCAGCAGTCTGGGAGCGAAAGAGACAAATTCACCCCTCCACTTT. This translates into CASSLGAKETNSPLHF.